The clone carrying this TCR beta chain was seen a few times. Germline values: CDR1 MNHNS, CDR2 SASEGT. The trim removed 1 base at V and 8 bases at J, leaving 9 bases unmatched. The CDR3 runs 16 residues. The repertoire was sequenced with immunoSEQ multiplex PCR; TCRdb's copy has only in-frame clones and lacks some. Of 350,000 to 450,000 clones listed, approximately 81% are singletons. This entry belongs to a study of blood T cell repertoires in COVID-19. In the study overall: The United States, Italy and Spain were the sources of the acute and convalescent COVID-19 samples.

The clonotype comes from a young woman with acute or convalescent COVID-19. What was sequenced was peripheral blood. The chain employs TRBV6-1 and TRBJ1-3; TRBD1 matches 9 bases. CDR3 sequence (DNA): TGTGCCAGCAGTGAAGGAGTCGGGACAGGGTGGCACACCATATATTTT. This gives the protein CASSEGVGTGWHTIYF.